The 29 T cell receptor beta chains reported below all come from one sample, sequenced in a study of T cells of healthy individuals. TCRdb analysed the 5' RACE reads with MiXCR anew, one entry per CDR3 protein. This table holds about 96,000 distinct CDR3 sequences, approximately 15% found once. The receptor source for this set is a human donor in good health.

V usage is TRBV6-5 and J usage is TRBJ1-1, with D hard to call. The CDR3 extends over 12 amino acids. Germline V gene data show CDR1 as MNHEY and CDR2 as SVGAGI. Between the trimmed V and J ends, which lost 8 bases and 1 base, there was a span of 8 bases. The CDR3 nucleotides read TGTGCCAGCCACAGCGGGAACACTGAAGCTTTCTTT. This encodes CASHSGNTEAFF.

The chain joins TRBV5-5 to TRBJ2-7, with 9 bases aligning to TRBD1. J lost 4 bases, V lost 4 bases, and 15 bases had no gene match. The germline gives CDR1 SGHKS, CDR2 YYEKEE (reference sequence). This CDR3 is 17 amino acids long. The CDR3 region is CASSPGLAGQGSYEQYF. Here the CDR3 DNA reads TGTGCCAGCAGCCCCGGACTTGCGGGACAGGGTAGTTACGAGCAGTACTTC.

This CDR3 is CASSLGWGQPQHF. The DNA of the CDR3 is TGCGCCAGCAGCCTGGGCTGGGGTCAGCCCCAGCATTTT. V usage is TRBV4-3 and J usage is TRBJ1-5; no firm D call. V lost 4 bases and J lost 6, with 10 bases in between. The CDR3 spans 13 residues. Per the germline V gene, CDR1 is LGHNA and CDR2 is YSLEER.

This clonotype was counted at least ten times. The chain couples TRBV28 to TRBJ2-1; TRBD2 aligns across 13 bases. CDR3 length equals 17 residues. CDR1 is MDHEN and CDR2 is SYDVKM in the germline V gene. With 5 bases clipped from V and 4 bases from J, the junction kept 8 bases outside the gene matches. DNA for the CDR3: TGTGCCAGCAGTCAACTCACTAGCGGGAGGGCTTACAATGAGCAGTTCTTC. Protein sequence: CASSQLTSGRAYNEQFF.

This sequence joins TRBV29-1 and TRBJ2-3; a weak D match, TRBD1 (6 bases). The germline CDR1 and CDR2 sequences are SQVTM and ANQGSEA. This CDR3 has 11 amino acids. Trimming took off 6 bases at V and 7 bases at J, with 11 bases between the two ends. CDR3 sequence: CSVDSQYTQYF. CDR3 DNA sequence: TGCAGCGTGGACAGTCAATATACGCAGTATTTT.

This clonotype was counted a few times. This chain connects TRBV12-3 or TRBV12-4 to TRBJ2-1; TRBD2 matches at 12 bases. With V trimmed by 6 bases and J by 7 bases, 10 bases remained unmatched. This CDR3 region has 16 residues. In nucleotides, the CDR3 is TGTGCCAGCAGAACGCTAGCGGGAGGGCCGGGAAATGAGCAGTTCTTC. Translated: CASRTLAGGPGNEQFF.

The rearrangement joins TRBV5-1 to TRBJ2-6; D is uncertain. The germline CDR1 and CDR2 sequences are SGHRS and YFSETQ. Trimming pared 4 bases from V and 1 base from J, leaving 18 bases between. This CDR3 is built from 18 residues. Here the CDR3 DNA reads TGCGCCAGCAGCGGGTTTTTGGGATCGAAGTCTGGGGCCAACGTCCTGACTTTC. It specifies CASSGFLGSKSGANVLTF.

The CDR3 spells CASSSPLGSDNQPQHF. The CDR3 DNA reads as TGTGCCAGCAGTAGCCCCTTGGGGTCCGACAATCAGCCCCAGCATTTT. The gene calls are TRBV6-6 and TRBJ1-5; D is ambiguous. Trimming removed 5 bases from V and 3 bases from J, with 17 bases in between. Germline CDR1 is MNHNY and CDR2 is SVGAGI (reference sequence). The CDR3 has 16 residues.

This clonotype came up a few times. The chain recombines TRBV20-1 with TRBJ1-1, with 8 bases matching TRBD1. This CDR3 has 12 residues. Trimming at V came to 5 bases and at J to 4 bases, leaving 3 bases not matched to a gene. From germline, CDR1 is DFQATT and CDR2 SNEGSKA (reference sequence). The chain's CDR3 is CSALDRGTEAFF. The CDR3 DNA sequence: TGCAGTGCTCTCGACAGGGGCACTGAAGCTTTCTTT.

This clonotype was found a few times. CDR3 sequence reads: CASSLKGGLTDTQYF. DNA of the CDR3: TGTGCCAGCAGCTTAAAGGGGGGCCTGACAGATACGCAGTATTTT. The V gene is TRBV7-6, the J gene TRBJ2-3; either TRBD1 or TRBD2 may fit D (6 bases each). Germline V lookup: CDR1 SGHVS, CDR2 FNYEAQ. Trimming removed 2 bases at V and 3 bases at J, with 12 bases between. This CDR3 has 15 residues.

The chain carries TRBV27 and TRBJ1-2, with 7 bases fitting TRBD1. CDR3 length: 15 residues. Trimming at V came to 3 bases and at J to 4 bases, leaving 8 bases not matched to a gene. Germline CDR1 and CDR2: MNHEY and SMNVEV (reference sequence). The CDR3 reads CASSLARGQTYGYTF. The CDR3 DNA reads TGTGCCAGCAGTTTGGCCAGGGGACAGACCTATGGCTACACCTTC.

The rearrangement links TRBV10-1 to TRBJ2-1; 7 positions agree with TRBD2. Trimming removed 5 bases from V and 4 bases from J; junction bases left unmatched: 8. The CDR3 covers 15 residues. Looked up from germline, CDR1 is WNHNN and CDR2 is SYGVQD (reference sequence). CDR3 sequence: CASSMGGVAYNEQFF. CDR3 DNA sequence: TGCGCCAGCAGTATGGGGGGGGTCGCATACAATGAGCAGTTCTTC.

The chain carries TRBV15 and TRBJ1-2; D gene uncertain. This CDR3 contains 15 residues. Per the germline V gene, CDR1 is LNHNV and CDR2 is YYDKDF (reference sequence). Trimming took off 4 bases at V and 8 bases at J, with 20 bases between the two ends. CDR3 DNA sequence: TGTGCCACCAGCACCACTCTGGACTCGCCAGGCGGCTACACCTTC. This translates into CATSTTLDSPGGYTF.

This clonotype was picked up a small number of times. The rearrangement uses TRBV4-1 and TRBJ1-3; tentative D call: TRBD1 (5 bases). The germline V and J ends were trimmed by 5 bases and 1 base, with 15 bases remaining between them. Germline V gene lookup returns CDR1 MGHRA and CDR2 YSYEKL. This CDR3 is built from 16 residues. The CDR3 DNA sequence: TGCGCCAGCAGCGGGCGCGGGGGGTTTTCTGGAAACACCATATATTTT. It yields the protein CASSGRGGFSGNTIYF.

This sequence joins TRBV29-1 and TRBJ2-3; D gene uncertain. The CDR3 covers 11 residues. Trimming removed 8 bases from V and 6 bases from J, with 12 bases in between. From germline, CDR1 is SQVTM and CDR2 ANQGSEA. The chain's CDR3 is CSYGSWDTQYF. CDR3 nucleotide sequence: TGCAGCTACGGGTCGTGGGATACGCAGTATTTT.

Many counts were recorded for this clonotype. The chain recombines TRBV2 with TRBJ2-7, with TRBD1 as a possible D gene (5 bases). Per germline, CDR1 SNHLY and CDR2 FYNNEI. V was shortened by 6 bases and J by 5 bases, with 14 bases between the two germline ends. This CDR3 has 13 residues. CDR3 DNA: TGTGCCAGCAGGTTGGGCAGGGTCGACGAGCAGTACTTC. Protein product: CASRLGRVDEQYF.

This clonotype was detected only a few times. The chain uses TRBV10-3 and TRBJ1-1; 7 bases are shared with TRBD1. The CDR3 is 13 residues long. In germline, CDR1 is ENHRY, CDR2 SYGVKD. J was trimmed by 5 bases and V by 10 bases; bases with no gene match: 10. CDR3 region: CATGRDSGTEAFF. CDR3 sequence (DNA): TGTGCCACCGGAAGGGACAGTGGTACTGAAGCTTTCTTT.

V and J are TRBV7-9 and TRBJ2-6; D remains unclear. The CDR3 length is 17 residues. V lost 5 bases and J lost 0, with 14 bases in between. CDR1 is SEHNR and CDR2 is FQNEAQ in the germline V gene (reference sequence). Written as DNA, the CDR3 is TGTGCCAGCAGCCCCATCCCCGCTTCCTCTGGGGCCAACGTCCTGACTTTC. It is translated as CASSPIPASSGANVLTF.

This clonotype was counted between two and nine times. The chain is built from TRBV3-1 and TRBJ2-7; maybe TRBD2 (5 bases). Germline values: CDR1 LGHDT, CDR2 YNNKEL (reference sequence). This CDR3 has 13 residues. V lost 4 bases to trimming and J lost 7 bases, with 14 bases between them. In DNA form, the CDR3 reads TGTGCCAGCAGCCGAGGGCCCTCGGGGGAGCAGTACTTC. Protein: CASSRGPSGEQYF.

This clonotype was seen ten or more times. The chain employs TRBV29-1 and TRBJ1-5; D might be TRBD1 (6 bases). CDR1 and CDR2 from the germline V gene are SQVTM and ANQGSEA. Trimming shortened V by 1 base and J by 8 bases, and 15 bases separated the two germline ends. CDR3 size: 14 residues. CDR3 bases: TGCAGCGTTGAAGCGGAGGTGGCAGGGGAGCCCCAGCATTTT. Residues: CSVEAEVAGEPQHF.

V gene TRBV7-2 combines with J gene TRBJ2-7, with a weak D call TRBD2 (6 bases). With 4 bases removed from V and 2 bases from J, the gap between germline ends came to 9 bases. The CDR3 has 13 amino acids. Germline V lookup: CDR1 SGHTA, CDR2 FQGNSA. CDR3: CASSWDFPYEQYF. The DNA of the CDR3 is TGTGCCAGCAGCTGGGACTTTCCCTACGAGCAGTACTTC.

This clonotype was counted only a few times. The CDR3 DNA follows: TGCGCCAGCAGCCCGGGGGACAGGGGCCCTCCTGACACCGATACGCAGTATTTT. Translation gives CASSPGDRGPPDTDTQYF. This rearrangement joins TRBV5-1 to TRBJ2-3; 10 bases line up with TRBD1. This CDR3 has 18 amino acids. The junction had 17 bases not matched to a gene; V was cut back by 4 bases and J by 6 bases. The V gene's germline CDR1 is SGHRS and CDR2 YFSETQ. The whole variable domain, filled in from reference TRBV5-1 and TRBJ2-3, reads KAGVTQTPRYLIKTRGQQVTLSCSPISGHRSVSWYQQTPGQGLQFLFEYFSETQRNKGNFPGRFSGRQFSNSRSEMNVSTLELGDSALYLCASSPGDRGPPDTDTQYFGPGTRLTVL.

This clonotype is medium-sized by share. This chain connects TRBV7-2 to TRBJ1-5; 8 positions agree with TRBD1. This CDR3 has 16 residues. From germline, CDR1 is SGHTA and CDR2 FQGNSA. The trim removed 2 bases at V and 7 bases at J, leaving 10 bases unmatched. CDR3 DNA: TGTGCCAGCAGCTTACAGTCGACAGCAGGGGGCCAGCCCCAGCATTTT. Translating it yields CASSLQSTAGGQPQHF.

The CDR3 DNA is TGTGCCAGCAGTTACCCCAGGTCGGACAGCTCCTACGAGCAGTACTTC. Amino acid sequence: CASSYPRSDSSYEQYF. The chain carries TRBV6-6 and TRBJ2-7; possibly TRBD1 for D (6 bases). CDR1 is MNHNY, CDR2 SVGAGI, per germline (reference sequence). V shed 2 bases and J shed 0 bases, with 14 bases lying between them. This CDR3 is built from 16 residues.

The table lists this clonotype with many counts. The chain recombines TRBV6-6 with TRBJ1-5; D possibly corresponds to TRBD1 (6 bases). Trimming removed 8 bases from V and 4 bases from J, with 21 bases in between. The CDR3 extends over 16 amino acids. The germline V gene encodes CDR1 MNHNY and CDR2 SVGAGI (reference sequence). The CDR3 is CASSGGHENLNQPQHF. The CDR3 nucleotides are TGTGCCAGCTCCGGGGGCCATGAGAATCTTAATCAGCCCCAGCATTTT.

The V call is TRBV21-1, the J call TRBJ2-5; no check of the table's D call, TRBD2, against the DNA was made. TRBV21-1 has pseudogene status. This CDR3 is built from 17 residues. This chain's CDR3 is CASSKPSGGPYQETQYF. The CDR3 coding sequence is TGTGCCAGCAGCAAACCTAGCGGGGGGCCGTACCAAGAGACCCAGTACTTC.

In its sample, this clonotype was seen a few times. The V and J genes are TRBV9 and TRBJ2-1, with a weak D call TRBD1 (5 bases). Germline loops: CDR1 SGDLS, CDR2 YYNGEE. Trimming cost V 1 base and J 10 bases, with 9 bases left between them. CDR3 length equals 12 residues. The CDR3 region is CASSVPNREQFF. CDR3 DNA: TGTGCCAGCAGCGTACCCAACAGGGAGCAGTTCTTC.

This clonotype was detected ten times or more. The chain is built from TRBV19 and TRBJ1-2; 7 bases agree with TRBD1. The V and J ends lost 7 bases and 11 bases, in that order; junction bases with no gene match: 7. This CDR3 is 11 amino acids long. The germline V gene encodes CDR1 LNHDA and CDR2 SQIVND (reference sequence). The CDR3, as DNA: TGTGCCAGTAAGGGGACAGCCGGTTACACCTTC. Encoded protein: CASKGTAGYTF.

The chain uses TRBV9 and TRBJ2-7, with D perhaps being TRBD1 or TRBD2 (6 bases each). The germline V and J ends were trimmed by 0 bases and 4 bases, with 17 bases remaining between them. CDR3 length: 16 amino acids. Germline values: CDR1 SGDLS, CDR2 YYNGEE. The CDR3 DNA reads TGTGCCAGCAGCGTAGATGACAGTGGAGGGGGTTACGAGCAGTACTTC. Translating it yields CASSVDDSGGGYEQYF.